This is a list of T cell receptor beta chains from one sample in a study of shared T cell receptors in the human thymus. Profiled with immunoSEQ multiplex PCR; TCRdb holds only in-frame clones, not every one. The sample gives hundreds of thousands of clones, around 87% of which show up once; roughly 0.0087% is in the top ten. These data were also filed under a second study, of human thymus T cells.

The sequencing sample was made of thymocytes. These receptors all come from a boy less than two years old with a congenital heart defect. Both conserved end residues are part of each CDR3. D genes are given only for firm matches. Size is stated for part of the rows, as once, few or many counts, or as a class when the clone is expanded.

clone_size: .; v_call: TRBV28; j_call: TRBJ2-7; d_call: TRBD2; cdr3_aa: CASSSVGREFSYEQYF; cdr3_nt: TGTGCCAGCAGTTCCGTAGGGCGGGAGTTTTCCTACGAGCAGTACTTC
clone_size: .; v_call: TRBV6-1; j_call: TRBJ2-1; d_call: TRBD1; cdr3_aa: CASSEWSRDRGYNEQFF; cdr3_nt: TGTGCCAGCAGTGAATGGAGCCGGGACAGGGGTTACAATGAGCAGTTCTTC
clone_size: .; v_call: TRBV28; j_call: TRBJ1-6; d_call: .; cdr3_aa: CASSLPGQVSPLHF; cdr3_nt: TGTGCCAGCAGTTTACCAGGGCAAGTTTCACCCCTCCACTTT
clone_size: .; v_call: TRBV7-6; j_call: TRBJ2-7; d_call: .; cdr3_aa: CASSLSGGLSYEQYF; cdr3_nt: TGTGCCAGCAGCTTATCCGGGGGACTGTCCTACGAGCAGTACTTC
clone_size: once; v_call: TRBV9; j_call: TRBJ1-4; d_call: .; cdr3_aa: CASSVEGTREEKLFF; cdr3_nt: TGTGCCAGCAGCGTAGAAGGGACAAGGGAGGAAAAACTGTTTTTT
clone_size: .; v_call: TRBV5-1; j_call: TRBJ2-5; d_call: .; cdr3_aa: CASSKPLRDIQETQYF; cdr3_nt: TGCGCCAGCAGCAAACCCCTCCGGGACATCCAAGAGACCCAGTACTTC
clone_size: .; v_call: TRBV2; j_call: TRBJ2-5; d_call: TRBD2; cdr3_aa: CASSEEASGGQETQYF; cdr3_nt: TGTGCCAGCAGTGAAGAAGCTAGCGGGGGCCAAGAGACCCAGTACTTC
clone_size: few; v_call: TRBV5-1; j_call: TRBJ2-5; d_call: TRBD2; cdr3_aa: CASSPGGPETQYF; cdr3_nt: TGCGCCAGCAGCCCGGGGGGGCCAGAGACCCAGTACTTC
clone_size: .; v_call: TRBV30; j_call: TRBJ2-5; d_call: TRBD2; cdr3_aa: CAWIRSPLAGGPSGEQYF; cdr3_nt: TGTGCCTGGATTCGTTCCCCACTAGCGGGGGGGCCTTCCGGGGAGCAGTACTTC
clone_size: .; v_call: TRBV28; j_call: TRBJ2-3; d_call: TRBD2; cdr3_aa: CASSPPGGLAGSTDTQYF; cdr3_nt: TGTGCCAGCAGCCCTCCGGGGGGACTAGCGGGAAGTACAGATACGCAGTATTTT
clone_size: .; v_call: TRBV5-8; j_call: TRBJ2-1; d_call: TRBD1; cdr3_aa: CASLGQDPENEQFF; cdr3_nt: TGTGCCAGCTTGGGACAGGATCCCGAAAATGAGCAGTTCTTC
clone_size: .; v_call: TRBV29-1; j_call: TRBJ2-1; d_call: TRBD2; cdr3_aa: CSVVSGSSYNEQFF; cdr3_nt: TGCAGCGTTGTAAGCGGGAGCTCCTACAATGAGCAGTTCTTC
clone_size: .; v_call: TRBV5-1; j_call: TRBJ2-5; d_call: .; cdr3_aa: CASSRSEETQYF; cdr3_nt: TGCGCCAGCAGCCGCAGTGAAGAGACCCAGTACTTC
clone_size: .; v_call: TRBV7-2; j_call: TRBJ2-3; d_call: TRBD2; cdr3_aa: CASSPGLAGGPDTQYF; cdr3_nt: TGTGCCAGCAGCCCAGGACTAGCGGGAGGGCCAGATACGCAGTATTTT
clone_size: .; v_call: TRBV19; j_call: TRBJ1-4; d_call: TRBD1; cdr3_aa: CASSAYRGPNEKLFF; cdr3_nt: TGTGCCAGTAGTGCGTACAGGGGGCCCAATGAAAAACTGTTTTTT
clone_size: .; v_call: TRBV5-5; j_call: TRBJ1-6; d_call: TRBD1; cdr3_aa: CASSLPGQGNSPLHF; cdr3_nt: TGTGCCAGCAGCTTGCCGGGACAGGGAAATTCACCCCTCCACTTT
clone_size: .; v_call: TRBV5-1; j_call: TRBJ2-3; d_call: TRBD2; cdr3_aa: CASSLAASGRGTDTQYF; cdr3_nt: TGCGCCAGCAGCTTGGCGGCTAGCGGGAGGGGTACAGATACGCAGTATTTT
clone_size: .; v_call: TRBV6-1; j_call: TRBJ2-2; d_call: .; cdr3_aa: CASSATSTRRLGELFF; cdr3_nt: TGTGCCAGCAGTGCTACCTCCACTAGAAGGTTGGGGGAGCTGTTTTTT
clone_size: .; v_call: TRBV15; j_call: TRBJ2-6; d_call: TRBD2; cdr3_aa: CATSRDWGGSGANVLTF; cdr3_nt: TGTGCCACCAGCAGAGATTGGGGGGGTTCTGGGGCCAACGTCCTGACTTTC
clone_size: .; v_call: TRBV5-4; j_call: TRBJ2-2; d_call: .; cdr3_aa: CASSLEPRQINTGELFF; cdr3_nt: TGTGCCAGCAGCTTGGAGCCCCGACAGATAAACACCGGGGAGCTGTTTTTT
clone_size: .; v_call: TRBV30; j_call: TRBJ1-4; d_call: .; cdr3_aa: CAWSVSPAGRNEKLFF; cdr3_nt: TGTGCCTGGAGTGTATCACCGGCAGGGCGTAATGAAAAACTGTTTTTT
clone_size: .; v_call: TRBV7-8; j_call: TRBJ2-2; d_call: TRBD1; cdr3_aa: CASSLDRGDTGELFF; cdr3_nt: TGTGCCAGCAGCTTGGACAGGGGAGACACCGGGGAGCTGTTTTTT
clone_size: .; v_call: TRBV28; j_call: TRBJ2-3; d_call: TRBD2; cdr3_aa: CASSLGSGYTTDTQYF; cdr3_nt: TGTGCCAGCAGTTTGGGTAGCGGGTATACAACAGATACGCAGTATTTT
clone_size: few; v_call: TRBV4-1; j_call: TRBJ2-7; d_call: TRBD2; cdr3_aa: CASSQGLAGPLGEQYF; cdr3_nt: TGCGCCAGCAGCCAGGGACTAGCGGGGCCCTTGGGTGAGCAGTACTTC
clone_size: .; v_call: TRBV7-9; j_call: TRBJ2-1; d_call: TRBD1; cdr3_aa: CASSFGTGVKFF; cdr3_nt: TGTGCCAGCAGCTTTGGGACAGGGGTTAAGTTCTTC
clone_size: .; v_call: TRBV7-9; j_call: TRBJ2-1; d_call: .; cdr3_aa: CASSFLWAPWNEQFF; cdr3_nt: TGTGCCAGCAGCTTCTTGTGGGCTCCCTGGAATGAGCAGTTCTTC
clone_size: .; v_call: TRBV6-5; j_call: TRBJ1-2; d_call: TRBD1; cdr3_aa: CASSPRQGADYGYTF; cdr3_nt: TGTGCCAGCAGTCCTCGACAGGGGGCTGACTATGGCTACACCTTC
clone_size: .; v_call: TRBV29-1; j_call: TRBJ2-5; d_call: .; cdr3_aa: CSVEGTEETQYF; cdr3_nt: TGCAGCGTTGAAGGGACAGAAGAGACCCAGTACTTC
clone_size: .; v_call: TRBV19; j_call: TRBJ2-1; d_call: .; cdr3_aa: CASSIWREAGRGQFF; cdr3_nt: TGTGCCAGTAGTATATGGAGGGAGGCAGGGCGTGGACAGTTCTTC
clone_size: .; v_call: TRBV30; j_call: TRBJ2-7; d_call: .; cdr3_aa: CAWRHRVLGYEQYF; cdr3_nt: TGTGCCTGGAGGCACCGGGTTCTGGGCTACGAGCAGTACTTC
clone_size: .; v_call: TRBV7-9; j_call: TRBJ2-1; d_call: TRBD1; cdr3_aa: CASSLAGTGANNEQFF; cdr3_nt: TGTGCCAGCAGCTTAGCCGGGACAGGGGCCAACAATGAGCAGTTCTTC
clone_size: .; v_call: TRBV5-8; j_call: TRBJ1-1; d_call: .; cdr3_aa: CASSLSGVGCTEAFF; cdr3_nt: TGTGCCAGCAGCTTGTCAGGGGTGGGCTGCACTGAAGCTTTCTTT
clone_size: .; v_call: TRBV4-3; j_call: TRBJ1-1; d_call: .; cdr3_aa: CASSQGTDKNTEAFF; cdr3_nt: TGCGCCAGCAGCCAAGGGACAGATAAAAACACTGAAGCTTTCTTT
clone_size: .; v_call: TRBV28; j_call: TRBJ2-7; d_call: TRBD2; cdr3_aa: CASSLRRGSGSWSLFYEQYF; cdr3_nt: TGTGCCAGCAGTCTCCGTCGGGGTAGCGGGAGTTGGAGTCTATTCTACGAGCAGTACTTC
clone_size: .; v_call: TRBV21-1; j_call: TRBJ1-2; d_call: .; cdr3_aa: CARKTGFVSRAYGYTF; cdr3_nt: TGTGCCAGGAAAACAGGGTTCGTTTCGAGGGCCTATGGCTACACCTTC
clone_size: .; v_call: TRBV5-6; j_call: TRBJ2-1; d_call: TRBD1; cdr3_aa: CASSLVGQGGYNEQFF; cdr3_nt: TGTGCCAGCAGCTTGGTAGGACAGGGTGGATACAATGAGCAGTTCTTC
clone_size: .; v_call: TRBV7-8; j_call: TRBJ2-7; d_call: .; cdr3_aa: CASSPNTGMPYYEQYF; cdr3_nt: TGTGCCAGCAGCCCTAATACAGGGATGCCCTACTACGAGCAGTACTTC
clone_size: .; v_call: TRBV15; j_call: TRBJ2-7; d_call: .; cdr3_aa: CATSRPGRHEQYF; cdr3_nt: TGTGCCACCAGCAGACCGGGTAGACACGAGCAGTACTTC
clone_size: once; v_call: TRBV6-1; j_call: TRBJ2-7; d_call: .; cdr3_aa: CASNGDSYEQYF; cdr3_nt: TGTGCCAGCAACGGTGACTCCTACGAGCAGTACTTC
clone_size: .; v_call: TRBV7-9; j_call: TRBJ1-1; d_call: TRBD1; cdr3_aa: CASSFRTGRGTEAFF; cdr3_nt: TGTGCCAGCAGCTTTCGGACAGGGCGAGGAACTGAAGCTTTCTTT
clone_size: .; v_call: TRBV19; j_call: TRBJ2-7; d_call: .; cdr3_aa: CASSILGDYEQYF; cdr3_nt: TGTGCCAGTAGTATTCTCGGGGACTACGAGCAGTACTTC
clone_size: .; v_call: TRBV14; j_call: TRBJ1-1; d_call: .; cdr3_aa: CASRPTSLRAKAFF; cdr3_nt: TGTGCCAGCAGACCGACAAGTCTCAGGGCAAAAGCTTTCTTT
clone_size: .; v_call: TRBV18; j_call: TRBJ1-1; d_call: TRBD1; cdr3_aa: CASSPDRALTEAFF; cdr3_nt: TGTGCCAGCTCACCCGACAGGGCTCTCACTGAAGCTTTCTTT
clone_size: .; v_call: TRBV14; j_call: TRBJ2-3; d_call: .; cdr3_aa: CASSQEVVAGTTDTQYF; cdr3_nt: TGTGCCAGCAGCCAAGAGGTAGTGGCGGGAACCACAGATACGCAGTATTTT
clone_size: .; v_call: TRBV4-3; j_call: TRBJ2-3; d_call: .; cdr3_aa: CASSQDRVGRGTDTQYF; cdr3_nt: TGCGCCAGCAGCCAAGATCGAGTGGGTAGGGGAACAGATACGCAGTATTTT
clone_size: .; v_call: TRBV2; j_call: TRBJ1-5; d_call: .; cdr3_aa: CASSGRDQPQHF; cdr3_nt: TGTGCCAGCAGTGGCCGGGATCAGCCCCAGCATTTT
clone_size: .; v_call: TRBV6-5; j_call: TRBJ2-3; d_call: TRBD1; cdr3_aa: CASSKGGSGTDTQYF; cdr3_nt: TGTGCCAGCAGTAAAGGGGGCTCGGGCACAGATACGCAGTATTTT
clone_size: .; v_call: TRBV6-4; j_call: TRBJ2-7; d_call: .; cdr3_aa: CASSDSIIRRTIAGKGYEQYF; cdr3_nt: TGTGCCAGCAGTGACTCGATAATCCGGCGGACAATTGCAGGGAAAGGCTACGAGCAGTACTTC
clone_size: .; v_call: TRBV7-2; j_call: TRBJ1-3; d_call: .; cdr3_aa: CASSLEHRAVSSGNTIYF; cdr3_nt: TGTGCCAGCAGCTTAGAGCACAGGGCCGTAAGCTCTGGAAACACCATATATTTT
clone_size: .; v_call: TRBV7-2; j_call: TRBJ2-3; d_call: TRBD1; cdr3_aa: CASSTDRVTDTQYF; cdr3_nt: TGTGCCAGCAGCACGGACAGGGTGACAGATACGCAGTATTTT
clone_size: .; v_call: TRBV7-2; j_call: TRBJ1-3; d_call: TRBD1; cdr3_aa: CASSIRGQGAFGNTIYF; cdr3_nt: TGTGCCAGCAGCATTAGGGGACAGGGGGCGTTTGGAAACACCATATATTTT